This T cell receptor (beta chain) was retrieved from a study of T cells in Graves' hyperthyroidism and ophthalmopathy. Study findings and constraints: Most thyroid clonotypes expanded above 0.001 were also detected in blood.

RNA transcripts gave rise to amplified TCR beta CDR3 regions. The study used the HTBI primer set for a first-round RT-PCR of the TCR CDR3. Each CDR3 protein is one row after TCRdb ran MiXCR on the multiplex PCR reads. The sample has roughly 49,000 distinct CDR3 sequences; approximately 53% are singletons. Points on this clonotype: Its specificity is not known.

The germline V gene encodes CDR1 SGHDT and CDR2 YYEEEE. CDR3 length: 14 residues. Trimming cost V 3 bases and J 6 bases, with 16 bases left between them. Stable Graves' hyperthyroidism denoted no ophthalmopathy progression over 18 months. The chain recombines TRBV5-6 with TRBJ2-7; TRBD2 might be the D (6 bases). The receptor comes from a man aged 18 to 30 with Graves' hyperthyroidism. The source material was peripheral blood or thyroid tissue (not recorded which). The CDR3 reads CASSSRRRALEQYF. CDR3 sequence (DNA): TGTGCCAGCAGCTCGCGCCGGAGGGCACTCGAGCAGTACTTC.